Listed here are 13 T cell receptor beta chains from one sample, sequenced in a study of human CD8 memory T cell subsets. Scientists made TCR beta libraries using UMI-labeled 5' RACE. Reanalyzing the 5' RACE reads, TCRdb keeps one entry per CDR3 protein, without DNA. The sample totals roughly 7,000 distinct CDR3 sequences. The sequencing sample was made of CD8+ stem-like memory T cells (TSCM and TCM) sorted from PBMCs. This sample's subset: stem-like memory CD8 T cells (TSTEM), CCR7+ PD-1- TIGIT-. The receptors shown here come from a human donor in good health.

This clonotype registers medium-sized by frequency. This chain uses TRBV9 with TRBJ2-6. Germline CDR1 reads SGDLS; CDR2 reads YYNGEE. The CDR3 is 14 residues long. The chain's CDR3 is CASSAGSGANVLTF.

By frequency, this clonotype registers medium-sized (0.01 to 0.1%). The V gene is TRBV3-1, the J gene TRBJ2-1; TCRdb's D call, TRBD1, is unchecked because there is no DNA. Germline CDR1 is LGHDT and CDR2 is YNNKEL (reference sequence). There are 13 residues in the CDR3. CDR3 protein: CASSPPLGGEQFF.

The genes are TRBV5-6 and TRBJ1-1; the TCRdb call, TRBD1, lacks DNA for checking. Germline V gene sequence: CDR1 SGHDT, CDR2 YYEEEE. The CDR3 consists of 13 residues. CDR3 loop: CASSLRDGTEAFF.

The chain has TRBV19 and TRBJ2-5; absent DNA, TCRdb's TRBD1 call cannot be checked. Germline V gene lookup returns CDR1 LNHDA and CDR2 SQIVND (reference sequence). This CDR3 spans 16 amino acids. The CDR3 sequence is CASSFILRTGQETQYF.

The gene calls are TRBV6-4 and TRBJ2-1; as DNA is missing, the TRBD2 call by TCRdb cannot be tested. The CDR3 has 14 amino acids. The V gene's germline CDR1 is MRHNA and CDR2 SNTAGT. The CDR3 reads CASSDTGTSDEQFF.

The gene calls are TRBV20-1 and TRBJ2-1; the TCRdb D gene call, TRBD2, has no DNA to confirm it. This CDR3 spans 17 amino acids. CDR1 is DFQATT and CDR2 is SNEGSKA in the germline V gene (reference sequence). CDR3 amino acids: CSAELAGGGIRYNEQFF.

This clonotype registers medium-sized by frequency. The chain joins TRBV7-9 to TRBJ1-1; TCRdb indicates TRBD1, and absent DNA this call remains unverified. CDR1 and CDR2 (germline): SEHNR, FQNEAQ (reference sequence). There are 12 residues in the CDR3. The CDR3 loop is CASSYGDGEAFF.

The chain carries TRBV19 and TRBJ2-1; TCRdb calls TRBD2, which cannot be checked without DNA. CDR3 length equals 15 residues. CDR1 is LNHDA and CDR2 is SQIVND in the germline V gene (reference sequence). The CDR3 loop reads CASSIGLADHNEQFF.

Its frequency marks this clonotype as medium-sized. The V and J genes are TRBV7-8 and TRBJ2-5; TCRdb reports TRBD1, a call that lacks DNA to check it against. The CDR3 is 16 amino acids. Germline V lookup: CDR1 SGHVS, CDR2 FQNEAQ. CDR3: CASSFRGQGVWETQYF.

The V and J genes are TRBV7-9 and TRBJ2-7; no DNA is available, so the TRBD2 call from TCRdb remains unchecked. Germline assignment: CDR1 SEHNR and CDR2 FQNEAQ (reference sequence). The CDR3 contains 15 residues. CDR3 amino acids: CASSETGPGAYEQYF.

The chain has TRBV7-8 and TRBJ1-5. Germline V gives CDR1 SGHVS, CDR2 FQNEAQ. CDR3 length: 16 residues. CDR3 protein: CASSSLGITAGQPQHF.

In terms of frequency, this clonotype is large (0.1 to 1%). This sequence joins TRBV7-9 and TRBJ2-4; TCRdb's D gene call, TRBD2, goes unchecked for lack of DNA. The CDR3 is 16 amino acids. Germline V lookup: CDR1 SEHNR, CDR2 FQNEAQ (reference sequence). CDR3 sequence: CASSLQTSGRDNIQYF.

The J gene is TRBJ1-1, the V gene TRBV7-2; lacking DNA, the TRBD1 call made by TCRdb goes unchecked. The CDR3 runs to 21 residues. Germline CDR1 SGHTA, CDR2 FQGNSA. The CDR3: CASSLWIQGRGLHPRGTEAFF. The entire variable domain, with the rest obtained from reference TRBV7-2 and TRBJ1-1, is as follows: GAGVSQSPSNKVTEKGKDVELRCDPISGHTALYWYRQSLGQGLEFLIYFQGNSAPDKSGLPSDRFSAERTGGSVSTLTIQRTQQEDSAVYLCASSLWIQGRGLHPRGTEAFFGQGTRLTVV.